This entry lists 5 T cell receptor beta chains sequenced from one sample in a study of long-term antiretroviral therapy in people with HIV. Survey-level immunoSEQ v3.0 assays were run. TCRdb's table, derived via immunoSEQ multiplex PCR, lists solely in-frame clones and lacks some. This table has approximately 26,000 clones, approximately 90% appearing once. The sample was unsorted PBMCs, taken 3.1 years after starting antiretroviral therapy. These receptors all stem from a man between 18 and 29 years old with HIV.

The chain combines TRBV7-9 with TRBJ2-1; D unclear. Looked up from germline, CDR1 is SEHNR and CDR2 is FQNEAQ (reference sequence). V was cut by 4 bases and J by 4 bases, with 11 bases left in between. The CDR3 is made up of 14 amino acids. CDR3 in DNA: TGTGCCAGCAGCTCTACTCAGGAATACAATGAGCAGTTCTTC. Protein: CASSSTQEYNEQFF.

The chain couples TRBV12-2 to TRBJ2-5; the table's TRBD2 call for D was not verified on the DNA. TRBV12-2 is assigned pseudogene status. This CDR3 comprises 19 residues. DNA of the CDR3: TGTGCAAGTCGCTTAGAGAGGACTAGCGGGGAGCAGAATCAAGAGACCCAGTACTTC. It codes for CASRLERTSGEQNQETQYF.

This chain joins TRBV27 and TRBJ2-5; D perhaps matches TRBD1 (6 bases). Germline CDR1 MNHEY, CDR2 SMNVEV (reference sequence). Trimming took 6 bases from V and 5 from J, leaving 16 bases between them. The CDR3 is 14 amino acids. Written as DNA, the CDR3 is TGTGCCAGCAGACTTCAGGGGATATCGGAGACCCAGTACTTC. Translation gives CASRLQGISETQYF.

The rearrangement links TRBV5-4 to TRBJ2-7, with TRBD1 matching over 7 bases. Germline V gives CDR1 SGHNT, CDR2 YYREEE (reference sequence). This CDR3 is 14 amino acids long. V was clipped by 5 bases and J by 6 bases; unmatched bases: 11. CDR3 region: CASSQATGLIEQYF. The CDR3 region has the DNA TGTGCCAGCAGTCAAGCGACAGGGTTGATCGAGCAGTACTTC.

The sample holds a few counts of this clone. CDR3 in DNA: TGTGCCAGCAGAGTTGGGTTTGCCTACGAGCAGTACTTC. As protein: CASRVGFAYEQYF. The genes are TRBV5-5 and TRBJ2-7; D call uncertain. V lost 5 bases and J 2 bases, leaving 11 bases between the germline ends. There are 13 residues in the CDR3. The germline V gene encodes CDR1 SGHKS and CDR2 YYEKEE (reference sequence).